The rows below give T cell receptor beta chains drawn from one sample of a study of cytomegalovirus exposure and HLA in healthy donors. The repertoire was sequenced with immunoSEQ multiplex PCR; TCRdb's copy has only in-frame clones and lacks some. This sample has 200,000 or so clones; 70% to 90% occur once, and the top ten carry around 2%. The specimen was PBMCs. These receptors were obtained from a woman between 18 and 30 years old in good health and CMV-seropositive. CDR3s include the opening cysteine and the closing phenylalanine or tryptophan. A D gene is named only where the DNA matches it firmly.

V	D	J	length	CDR3
TRBV4-3	TRBD2	TRBJ2-4	18	CASSHGLAGEGAKNIQYF
TRBV10-3	-	TRBJ2-7	14	CAISDVTTPYEQYF
TRBV14	TRBD1	TRBJ1-6	16	CAGSQDLGQHNSPLHF
TRBV4-1	-	TRBJ1-1	15	CASSNWLQGGTEAFF
TRBV5-1	-	TRBJ2-1	14	CASSPRAGYNEQFF
TRBV5-4	-	TRBJ2-7	15	CASSLGQAGTYEQYF
TRBV28	-	TRBJ1-2	16	CASSATPGHSSGGYTF
TRBV19	TRBD2	TRBJ2-1	15	CASSIGTSGRDEQFF
TRBV18	-	TRBJ1-2	14	CASSQPPGAGGYTF
TRBV11-2	TRBD1	TRBJ1-3	18	CASSPLRGRTGSGNTIYF
TRBV15	-	TRBJ2-3	19	CATSEGRVVLLRGTDTQYF
TRBV2	-	TRBJ1-1	12	CASDDRFTEAFF
TRBV2	-	TRBJ2-3	14	CASSEPGGTDTQYF
TRBV6-5	TRBD1	TRBJ2-4	12	CASSRQGNIQYF
TRBV7-3	TRBD1	TRBJ2-3	15	CASSKDRVGTDTQYF
TRBV5-4	-	TRBJ1-1	15	CASTHRPGGHTEAFF
TRBV18	-	TRBJ2-5	14	CASSGGARGETQYF
TRBV7-8	-	TRBJ2-2	19	CASSPPGGHDRPNTGELFF
TRBV6-5	-	TRBJ2-6	14	CASSSGSGANVLTF
TRBV11-2	-	TRBJ2-5	12	CASSLVEETQYF
TRBV6-4	-	TRBJ2-3	15	CASSDTGRESDTQYF
TRBV7-9	-	TRBJ2-3	12	CASKSITDTQYF
TRBV14	-	TRBJ1-1	16	CASSPHLQRPNTEAFF
TRBV29-1	-	TRBJ1-1	14	CSVVLGAQNTEAFF
TRBV5-1	-	TRBJ1-4	18	CASSLAIGEGRDRRKLFF
TRBV25-1	TRBD1	TRBJ1-1	15	CASSEVGQGRPEAFF
TRBV18	-	TRBJ1-6	15	CASSPSSSYNSPLHF
TRBV18	-	TRBJ1-2	15	CASSIDRDGRGGYTF
TRBV27	TRBD1	-	14	CASSTGQGLYEQYF
TRBV6-1	-	TRBJ1-1	14	CASSPDMENTEAFF
TRBV5-1	TRBD1	TRBJ1-1	13	CASGQGLNTEAFF
TRBV5-1	TRBD2	TRBJ2-2	18	CASSSQMLLAENTGELFF
TRBV18	-	TRBJ2-7	14	CASSPKAGFYEQYF
TRBV20-1	-	TRBJ2-5	11	CSAQGGSGQYF
TRBV5-4	-	TRBJ2-5	15	CASSGARGAGETQYF
TRBV27	-	TRBJ1-5	16	CASTSFMFNSNQPQHF